This TCR beta chain is drawn from a study of graft-versus-host responses after intestinal transplantation. Study summary: Transplants given to recipients were multivisceral, liver-intestinal, or isolated intestinal. Anti-thymocyte globulin induction was given to all recipients, followed by tacrolimus and steroids for roughly 3 years. Broader study findings: Declining HvG levels early post-transplant were linked to peak circulating GvH clone levels. Marrow from the recipient contained GvH clones, some of which had appeared first in ileum or blood.

Intraepithelial and lamina propria lymphocytes were released after the graft tissue was processed. Clones were read by immunoSEQ multiplex PCR, and TCRdb kept only the in-frame ones, dropping some. Here the sample spans some 18,000 clones, around 76% being singletons. The table lists this clone with a few counts. The antigen is not known. The specimen was ileum tissue, collected around 20 days after intestinal transplant. The receptor was isolated from a human patient who received an intestinal transplant, so some T cells may come from the graft donor.

CDR3 protein: CASSSTDSPLDEQYF. The CDR3 region has the DNA TGTGCCAGCAGCTCCACGGACAGCCCTCTGGACGAGCAGTACTTC. The chain employs TRBV7-9 and TRBJ2-7; tentative D call: TRBD1 (6 bases). Germline lookup yields CDR1 SEHNR and CDR2 FQNEAQ (reference sequence). This CDR3 is 15 amino acids long. V was shortened by 4 bases and J by 5 bases, with 18 bases between the two germline ends.